These 13 T cell receptor beta chains came from one sample sequenced in a study of cytomegalovirus exposure and HLA in healthy donors. The PCR was carried out with 60 Vbeta primers and 13 Jbeta primers. Only in-frame clones appear in the TCRdb table, and some are missing; sequencing was by immunoSEQ multiplex PCR. The repertoire has 150,000 to 200,000 clones, around 78% of them found once; the top ten carry 14%. The sample comprised PBMCs. These receptors were obtained from a woman between 25 and 40 years old in good health and CMV-seropositive.

The chain carries TRBV4-1 and TRBJ2-7, with 9 bases fitting TRBD1. V lost 1 base, J lost 2 bases, and 3 bases stayed unmatched. From germline, CDR1 is MGHRA and CDR2 YSYEKL. The CDR3 runs to 15 residues. The CDR3 reads CASSQVRDRAYEQYF. CDR3 bases: TGCGCCAGCAGCCAAGTGAGGGACAGGGCCTACGAGCAGTACTTC.

CDR3 sequence: CASRPGTGATDTQYF. As DNA, the CDR3 is TGTGCCAGCAGACCCGGGACAGGGGCAACGGATACGCAGTATTTT. This chain joins TRBV27 and TRBJ2-3; TRBD1 matches at 10 bases. Germline-derived CDR1 and CDR2 are MNHEY and SMNVEV (reference sequence). Trimming took 6 bases from V and 6 from J; bases not matched to a gene: 9. This CDR3 is 15 amino acids long.

This chain links TRBV30 with TRBJ2-1; D may be TRBD2 (7 bases). Between the trimmed V and J ends, which lost 1 base and 8 bases, there was a span of 12 bases. There are 13 residues in the CDR3. Per the germline V gene, CDR1 is GTSNPN and CDR2 is SVGIG (reference sequence). The CDR3 reads CAWSEGGGHEQFF. The CDR3 bases are TGTGCCTGGAGTGAAGGGGGAGGGCATGAGCAGTTCTTC.

In its sample, this clone was seen once. This rearrangement joins TRBV4-1 to TRBJ1-2, with TRBD1 matching over 11 bases. With V trimmed by 5 bases and J by 5 bases, 13 bases remained unmatched. CDR1 and CDR2 from the germline V gene are MGHRA and YSYEKL. There are 17 residues in the CDR3. The CDR3 DNA reads TGCGCCAGCAGCGCTCCTCCGGGACAGGGGGGTGGGTATGGCTACACCTTC. Translation: CASSAPPGQGGGYGYTF.

The rearrangement links TRBV6-5 to TRBJ2-2; TRBD1 aligns across 9 bases. V was clipped by 9 bases and J by 1 base; unmatched bases: 3. CDR3 size: 14 residues. Germline V lookup: CDR1 MNHEY, CDR2 SVGAGI. The CDR3 sequence is CASGTGLNTGELFF. As DNA, the CDR3 is TGTGCCAGTGGGACAGGGCTGAACACCGGGGAGCTGTTTTTT.

This clone was detected only a few times. V is TRBV18 and J is TRBJ1-1; D might be TRBD1 (6 bases). In germline, CDR1 is KGHSH, CDR2 LQKENI. This CDR3 is 14 amino acids long. The germline V and J ends were trimmed by 2 bases and 1 base, with 8 bases remaining between them. CDR3 nucleotide sequence: TGTGCCAGCTCACCATCAGGGGAGAACACTGAAGCTTTCTTT. It yields the protein CASSPSGENTEAFF. The variable domain in full, completed from reference TRBV18 and TRBJ1-1, reads NAGVMQNPRHLVRRRGQEARLRCSPMKGHSHVYWYRQLPEEGLKFMVYLQKENIIDESGMPKERFSAEFPKEGPSILRIQQVVRGDSAAYFCASSPSGENTEAFFGQGTRLTVV.

This sequence joins TRBV5-1 and TRBJ1-2; D call uncertain. Deletions cut 4 bases from V and 6 bases from J, with 16 bases between. There are 14 residues in the CDR3. Looked up from germline, CDR1 is SGHRS and CDR2 is YFSETQ. The CDR3 DNA is TGCGCCAGCAGCGCTGGAGAGGTTTATCATGGCTACACCTTC. This gives the protein CASSAGEVYHGYTF.

The chain is built from TRBV4-1 and TRBJ2-5; D is possibly TRBD1 (6 bases). There are 13 residues in the CDR3. Germline assignment: CDR1 MGHRA and CDR2 YSYEKL. Trimming pared 5 bases from V and 3 bases from J, leaving 10 bases between. CDR3 in amino acids: CASSTRTEETQYF. The DNA of the CDR3 is TGCGCCAGCAGCACCCGGACAGAAGAGACCCAGTACTTC.

This clone was counted between two and nine times. The V call is TRBV6-4, the J call TRBJ2-3, with 9 bases identical to TRBD2. This CDR3 has 16 amino acids. V shed 3 bases, J shed 4 bases, and the junction held 8 bases outside the gene matches. CDR1 and CDR2 (germline): MRHNA, SNTAGT. CDR3 sequence reads: CASSEEAGGRSDTQYF. The CDR3 DNA sequence: TGTGCCAGCAGTGAAGAGGCGGGGGGGCGATCAGATACGCAGTATTTT.

The CDR3 is CASSLVAGNGNTEAFF. The CDR3 region has the DNA TGTGCCAGCAGCTTAGTTGCAGGGAACGGGAACACTGAAGCTTTCTTT. This chain links TRBV7-9 with TRBJ1-1, with a possible D match to TRBD1 (5 bases). Germline V lookup: CDR1 SEHNR, CDR2 FQNEAQ (reference sequence). The CDR3 extends over 16 amino acids. V lost 1 base and J 1 base, leaving 13 bases between the germline ends.

The V gene is TRBV30, the J gene TRBJ1-4; TRBD1 is a possible D gene (6 bases). Germline CDR1 and CDR2: GTSNPN and SVGIG (reference sequence). This CDR3 has 14 amino acids. Trimming shortened V by 2 bases and J by 3 bases, and 10 bases separated the two germline ends. CDR3 residues: CAWSRGGANEKLFF. DNA of the CDR3: TGTGCCTGGAGTAGGGGGGGAGCTAATGAAAAACTGTTTTTT.

The chain recombines TRBV30 with TRBJ1-1, with a tentative D call TRBD1 (5 bases). The germline V gene has CDR1 GTSNPN and CDR2 SVGIG (reference sequence). The V end was cut by 0 bases, the J end by 3 bases, with 8 bases between. The CDR3 contains 13 residues. This CDR3 reads CAWSVRGDTEAFF. For the CDR3, the DNA is TGTGCCTGGAGTGTAAGGGGTGACACTGAAGCTTTCTTT.

This chain's CDR3 is CASSPVKPTKYQETQYF. DNA for the CDR3: TGTGCCAGCAGCCCAGTAAAACCCACTAAGTACCAAGAGACCCAGTACTTC. V gene TRBV5-6 combines with J gene TRBJ2-5, with D unresolved. Germline CDR1 reads SGHDT; CDR2 reads YYEEEE. There are 17 residues in the CDR3. Trimming removed 4 bases from V and 0 bases from J, with 19 bases in between.